What follows are 32 T cell receptor beta chains derived from one specimen sequenced in a study of CD8+CD57+ T cells in acquired aplastic anemia. Profiling of TCR beta VDJ combinations and CDR3 sequences used genomic DNA as template. TCRdb reprocessed the reads via MiXCR and lists one record per CDR3 protein. The table records 200,000 to 250,000 distinct CDR3 sequences, 30% to 40% of them present only once. The sample comprised sorted CD4+, CD8+, or CD8+CD57+ T cells (not recorded which) from PBMCs. Every receptor here comes from a human donor in good health, serving as a control.

This clonotype was seen a handful of times. The rearrangement uses TRBV9 and TRBJ2-2; D may correspond to TRBD1 or TRBD2 (5 bases each). Trimming removed 1 base from V and 0 bases from J, with 7 bases in between. Germline assignment: CDR1 SGDLS and CDR2 YYNGEE. The CDR3 totals 15 residues. The DNA for the CDR3 is TGTGCCAGCAGCGTACGGGGCTCGAACACCGGGGAGCTGTTTTTT. Its protein is CASSVRGSNTGELFF.

This clonotype was recorded once. The chain recombines TRBV12-3 or TRBV12-4 with TRBJ2-3; either TRBD1 or TRBD2 may fit D (7 bases each). The CDR3 runs to 20 residues. V was pared by 3 bases and J by 6 bases, with 31 bases between. DNA for the CDR3: TGTGCCAGCAGTTTTCCCGACAGGGCGGAGGGTAACGCGGGAGTGGATACGCAGTATTTT. Translating gives CASSFPDRAEGNAGVDTQYF.

This clonotype was detected many times. The rearrangement joins TRBV2 to TRBJ2-3, with 11 bases identical to TRBD2. V lost 4 bases and J lost 6; bases outside the gene matches: 9. This CDR3 comprises 16 residues. Germline assignment: CDR1 SNHLY and CDR2 FYNNEI. CDR3 in amino acids: CASSALGLAASDTQYF. CDR3 in DNA: TGTGCCAGCAGTGCGCTGGGACTAGCGGCCTCCGATACGCAGTATTTT.

The CDR3 spells CASSLTGVHEQYF. DNA for the CDR3: TGTGCCAGCAGTTTGACAGGGGTCCACGAGCAGTACTTC. This chain connects TRBV27 to TRBJ2-7; TRBD1 matches 8 bases. The CDR3 loop spans 13 amino acids. CDR1 and CDR2 (germline): MNHEY, SMNVEV (reference sequence). V lost 3 bases and J lost 5; bases outside the gene matches: 3.

This clonotype was found many times. This chain uses TRBV5-5 with TRBJ2-5; tentative D call: TRBD1 (5 bases). This CDR3 contains 12 residues. V lost 4 bases to trimming and J lost 9 bases, with 13 bases between them. Germline V gene data show CDR1 as SGHKS and CDR2 as YYEKEE (reference sequence). The DNA of the CDR3 is TGTGCCAGCAGCACAACAGGTGCGGCCCAGTACTTC. Its translation: CASSTTGAAQYF.

This clonotype has more than one count but fewer than ten. The chain is built from TRBV5-1 and TRBJ1-1, with D unresolved. V was cut by 5 bases and J by 1 base, with 6 bases left in between. Germline assignment: CDR1 SGHRS and CDR2 YFSETQ. This CDR3 comprises 12 residues. The CDR3 loop reads CASSNRNTEAFF. The CDR3 DNA reads TGCGCCAGCAGTAACAGGAACACTGAAGCTTTCTTT.

There are many counts of this clonotype. The chain is built from TRBV20-1 and TRBJ2-7, with 9 bases matching TRBD1. The junction had 10 bases not matched to a gene; V was cut back by 6 bases and J by 7 bases. The length of the CDR3 is 13 residues. In germline, CDR1 is DFQATT, CDR2 SNEGSKA (reference sequence). The CDR3 coding sequence is TGCAGTGCCCTCGGACAGGGGATTAAAGAGCAGTACTTC. It is translated as CSALGQGIKEQYF.

The table lists this clonotype with a few counts. This could be a read error, since a much larger clone is one nucleotide away. This rearrangement joins TRBV11-2 to TRBJ2-2; D is unresolved. Germline CDR1 SGHAT, CDR2 FQNNGV. The germline V and J ends were trimmed by 3 bases and 4 bases, with 15 bases remaining between them. The CDR3 extends over 16 amino acids. The CDR3 loop is CASSFPGMVSTGELFF. The CDR3 DNA follows: TGTGCCAGCAGCTTCCCCGGCATGGTGAGCACCGGGGAGCTGTTTTTT. Looking up the rest from reference TRBV11-2 and TRBJ2-2 gives the full variable domain: EAGVAQSPRYKIIEKRQSVAFWCNPISGHATLYWYQQILGQGPKLLIQFQNNGVVDDSQLPKDRFSAERLKGVDSTLKIQPAKLEDSAVYLCASSFPGMVSTGELFFGEGSRLTVL.

The chain joins TRBV19 to TRBJ1-4, with 7 bases that match TRBD1. Unmatched junction bases numbered 3, after V lost 2 bases and J lost 0 bases. Germline V lookup: CDR1 LNHDA, CDR2 SQIVND (reference sequence). The CDR3 contains 16 residues. The DNA for the CDR3 is TGTGCCAGTAGTATACCCAGGGGGGCAACTAATGAAAAACTGTTTTTT. Translation: CASSIPRGATNEKLFF.

This clonotype came up many times. The chain links TRBV7-9 to TRBJ1-1; D ambiguous. Per germline, CDR1 SEHNR and CDR2 FQNEAQ (reference sequence). The V end lost 4 bases, the J end lost 0 bases, and 12 bases lay between the germline ends. The CDR3 has 15 amino acids. The CDR3 nucleotides read TGTGCCAGCAGCTCTAGGATAGGGATGAACACTGAAGCTTTCTTT. As protein: CASSSRIGMNTEAFF.

This clonotype appeared many times. The gene calls are TRBV10-2 and TRBJ2-7; D assignment may be TRBD1 or TRBD2 (6 bases each). The V gene's germline CDR1 is WSHSY and CDR2 SAAADI. This CDR3 contains 14 residues. V dropped 3 bases and J dropped 5 bases, with 14 bases sitting between them. CDR3 in DNA: TGCGCCAGCAGTGAACCCGGGGGCCGCCACGAGCAGTACTTC. This encodes CASSEPGGRHEQYF.

Concerning this clonotype: Compared with germline, one end of the junction differs, possibly owing to a read error. The rearrangement uses TRBV5-6 and TRBJ2-1; tentatively, D is TRBD1 (6 bases). The germline V gene encodes CDR1 SGHDT and CDR2 YYEEEE. The CDR3 spans 16 residues. The CDR3 nucleotides are TGTGCCAGCAGCTTGTTCCAGGGGTCGACCTACAATGAGCAGCTCTTC. Protein: CASSLFQGSTYNEQLF. Full variable domain (missing parts from reference TRBV5-6 and TRBJ2-1): DAGVTQSPTHLIKTRGQQVTLRCSPKSGHDTVSWYQQALGQGPQFIFQYYEEEERQRGNFPDRFSGHQFPNYSSELNVNALLLGDSALYLCASSLFQGSTYNEQLFGPGTRLTVL.

This clonotype has a handful of counts. Sequence at one end of the junction differs from germline and may be a read error. This chain links TRBV11-1 with TRBJ2-3; D is unclear. The CDR3 loop spans 13 amino acids. Looked up from germline, CDR1 is SGHAT and CDR2 is FQDESV (reference sequence). CDR3 amino acids: CAGSPWVSDTQYF. Written as DNA, the CDR3 is TGTGCCGGCAGCCCCTGGGTATCAGATACGCAGTATTTT.

This sequence joins TRBV3-1 and TRBJ1-1; tentatively, D is TRBD1 (5 bases). The CDR3 sequence is 15 residues long. V lost 1 base and J lost 1, with 10 bases in between. Germline loops: CDR1 LGHDT, CDR2 YNNKEL (reference sequence). CDR3 DNA: TGTGCCAGCAGCCAAGCTTGGGGGAGGAACACTGAAGCTTTCTTT. The encoded protein is CASSQAWGRNTEAFF. The full variable domain, its missing parts supplied by reference TRBV3-1 and TRBJ1-1, is DTAVSQTPKYLVTQMGNDKSIKCEQNLGHDTMYWYKQDSKKFLKIMFSYNNKELIINETVPNRFSPKSPDKAHLNLHINSLELGDSAVYFCASSQAWGRNTEAFFGQGTRLTVV.

This chain connects TRBV3-1 to TRBJ2-1; 8 nucleotides match TRBD2. Germline V gene data show CDR1 as LGHDT and CDR2 as YNNKEL (reference sequence). The V segment lost 4 bases and the J segment 9 bases; nucleotides outside the gene matches: 5. The CDR3 covers 13 residues. The CDR3 sequence: CASSRGLGGEQFF. For the CDR3, the DNA is TGTGCCAGCAGCCGGGGACTAGGGGGTGAGCAGTTCTTC.

This clonotype was seen at least ten times. The V and J genes are TRBV4-1 and TRBJ1-2, with 10 bases identical to TRBD1. Looked up from germline, CDR1 is MGHRA and CDR2 is YSYEKL. This CDR3 is built from 16 residues. Trimming took 2 bases from V and 1 from J; bases not matched to a gene: 4. This CDR3 is CASSQPRDRGNYGYTF. As DNA, the CDR3 is TGCGCCAGCAGCCAACCCCGGGACAGGGGTAACTATGGCTACACCTTC.

A remark on this clonotype: This may arise from a read error, as a much more abundant clone is one base away. The rearrangement joins TRBV10-3 to TRBJ1-1; D gene uncertain. This CDR3 spans 12 amino acids. Trimming took 5 bases from V and 9 from J, leaving 13 bases between them. The germline gives CDR1 ENHRY, CDR2 SYGVKD. CDR3 in amino acids: CAISPGFRQAFF. The CDR3 DNA is TGTGCCATCAGTCCGGGTTTTCGACAAGCTTTCTTT.

The chain uses TRBV5-1 and TRBJ2-7; 7 bases agree with TRBD1. The ends lost 3 bases at V and 2 bases at J; junction bases unmatched: 5. The V gene's germline CDR1 is SGHRS and CDR2 YFSETQ. This CDR3 is 14 amino acids long. In DNA, the CDR3 is TGCGCCAGCAGCTCCGGGACAGCAACCTACGAGCAGTACTTC. This translates into CASSSGTATYEQYF.

This clonotype was counted at least ten times. The J gene is TRBJ1-2, the V gene TRBV9; D gene uncertain. The CDR3 covers 13 residues. V was clipped by 0 bases and J by 8 bases, with 11 bases between them. The germline CDR1 and CDR2 sequences are SGDLS and YYNGEE. This CDR3 is CASSVVPRGGYTF. For the CDR3, the DNA is TGTGCCAGCAGCGTAGTCCCGCGTGGGGGCTACACCTTC.

The chain recombines TRBV29-1 with TRBJ2-7; D uncertain. This CDR3 is built from 11 residues. The germline CDR1 and CDR2 sequences are SQVTM and ANQGSEA. With 8 bases removed from V and 8 bases from J, the gap between germline ends came to 16 bases. The CDR3 loop reads CSFWDHNQQYF. As DNA, the CDR3 is TGCAGCTTCTGGGATCATAACCAGCAGTACTTC.

For this clonotype: A much larger clonotype is one base distant, so this may be a read error. V usage is TRBV5-1 and J usage is TRBJ2-7, with 11 bases lining up with TRBD2. There are 15 residues in the CDR3. Germline V gene data show CDR1 as SGHRS and CDR2 as YFSETQ. The CDR3 nucleotides read TGCGCCAGCAGCCCGCTAGCGGGAGGTAATTACGAGCAGTGCTTC. Its protein is CASSPLAGGNYEQCF. Based on the CDR3 plus reference TRBV5-1 and TRBJ2-7, the full variable domain is KAGVTQTPRYLIKTRGQQVTLSCSPISGHRSVSWYQQTPGQGLQFLFEYFSETQRNKGNFPGRFSGRQFSNSRSEMNVSTLELGDSALYLCASSPLAGGNYEQCFGPGTRLTVT.

This clonotype came up a few times. Relative to the germline gene, one junction end is altered; a read error may explain this. This rearrangement joins TRBV2 to TRBJ2-5; D call uncertain. This CDR3 comprises 10 residues. The germline V gene encodes CDR1 SNHLY and CDR2 FYNNEI. The CDR3 loop is CASREETQYF. CDR3 nucleotides: TGTGCCAGCAGGGAAGAGACCCAGTACTTC.

The V and J genes are TRBV5-1 and TRBJ2-2; no clear D gene. With 7 bases removed from V and 1 base from J, the gap between germline ends came to 17 bases. Germline CDR1 reads SGHRS; CDR2 reads YFSETQ. The CDR3 has 16 amino acids. The CDR3 DNA reads TGCGCCAGCGCACGGGCCAGAGTTGGGAACACCGGGGAGCTGTTTTTT. This encodes CASARARVGNTGELFF. Together with reference TRBV5-1 and TRBJ2-2, the CDR3 gives the full variable domain: KAGVTQTPRYLIKTRGQQVTLSCSPISGHRSVSWYQQTPGQGLQFLFEYFSETQRNKGNFPGRFSGRQFSNSRSEMNVSTLELGDSALYLCASARARVGNTGELFFGEGSRLTVL.

This clonotype appeared a few times. A much larger clone lies a single base off, so this may be a read error. Because the CDR3 is missing its conserved closing phenylalanine or tryptophan, this is likely a read error. V gene TRBV7-9 combines with J gene TRBJ1-3; D ambiguous. Trimming cost V 5 bases and J 4 bases, with 9 bases left between them. Germline V lookup: CDR1 SEHNR, CDR2 FQNEAQ (reference sequence). The CDR3 is made up of 13 amino acids. This CDR3 reads CASSRETGNTIYL. CDR3 DNA: TGTGCCAGCAGCCGAGAGACAGGAAACACCATATATCTT.

The rearrangement joins TRBV9 to TRBJ2-1, with D possibly matching TRBD1 (6 bases). This CDR3 has 13 amino acids. Trimming stripped 4 bases from V and 6 bases from J, with 11 bases between. The germline V gene has CDR1 SGDLS and CDR2 YYNGEE. The CDR3 reads CASSPTQGNEQFF. For the CDR3, the DNA is TGTGCCAGCAGCCCCACACAGGGCAATGAGCAGTTCTTC.

This chain connects TRBV10-2 to TRBJ1-2; D not certain. The CDR3 is made up of 12 amino acids. Looked up from germline, CDR1 is WSHSY and CDR2 is SAAADI. The V gene lost 3 bases and the J gene lost 6 bases, with 8 bases spanning the gap. CDR3 protein: CASSDNRDGYTF. DNA for the CDR3: TGCGCCAGCAGTGATAACAGAGATGGCTACACCTTC.

This clonotype was picked up a small number of times. CDR3 loop: CASKASPFDEQFF. The CDR3 DNA is TGTGCCAGCAAGGCCTCGCCCTTCGATGAGCAGTTCTTC. The chain is built from TRBV6-2 or TRBV6-3 and TRBJ2-1; D uncertain. Trimming pared 7 bases from V and 8 bases from J, leaving 15 bases between. Germline CDR1 reads MNHEY; CDR2 reads SVGEGT. The CDR3 consists of 13 residues.

V gene TRBV20-1 combines with J gene TRBJ1-6; a possible D gene is TRBD1 (6 bases). V gave up 3 bases and J gave up 6 bases, with 18 bases separating them. This CDR3 contains 16 residues. The germline V gene encodes CDR1 DFQATT and CDR2 SNEGSKA (reference sequence). The CDR3 DNA reads TGCAGTGCTAGTCCCCCAGACAGGCTGGGTAATTCACCCCTCCACTTT. Its protein is CSASPPDRLGNSPLHF.

This clonotype has just a few counts. This chain links TRBV5-5 with TRBJ1-2, with D possibly being TRBD1 (6 bases). CDR1 and CDR2 from the germline V gene are SGHKS and YYEKEE (reference sequence). Trimming removed 0 bases from V and 1 base from J, with 7 bases in between. This CDR3 is built from 14 residues. The CDR3 sequence is CASSLEGGNYGYTF. CDR3 DNA: TGTGCCAGCAGCTTGGAAGGGGGTAACTATGGCTACACCTTC.

This clonotype was found many times. CDR3 sequence: CAIRKTGTGAYEQYF. In nucleotides, the CDR3 is TGTGCCATCAGGAAAACCGGGACGGGGGCCTACGAGCAGTACTTC. The chain combines TRBV10-3 with TRBJ2-7, with D possibly matching TRBD2 (6 bases). The CDR3 loop spans 15 amino acids. V shed 6 bases and J shed 2 bases, with 17 bases lying between them. CDR1 ENHRY and CDR2 SYGVKD come from the germline V gene.

This clonotype occurred once. The chain uses TRBV10-3 and TRBJ1-5; 7 positions match TRBD1. CDR1 and CDR2 (germline): ENHRY, SYGVKD. The CDR3 contains 16 residues. V was clipped by 3 bases and J by 4 bases; unmatched bases: 9. The CDR3 DNA reads as TGTGCCATCAGTGATTCCCGACAGGGACTAAATCAGCCCCAGCATTTT. Amino acids: CAISDSRQGLNQPQHF.

The chain employs TRBV7-9 and TRBJ2-5; D is perhaps TRBD1 (6 bases). Germline lookup yields CDR1 SEHNR and CDR2 FQNEAQ (reference sequence). The CDR3 is 14 residues long. The V end was cut by 4 bases, the J end by 3 bases, with 12 bases between. In DNA form, the CDR3 reads TGTGCCAGCAGCTATCAGGGGCCGGAAGAGACCCAGTACTTC. Its translation is CASSYQGPEETQYF.